One and the same sample provided the 18 T cell receptor beta chains below, sequenced in a study of Tregs in tolerant kidney transplant recipients. These receptors have no known antigen. The protocol was immunoSEQ multiplex PCR, while the TCRdb copy is restricted to in-frame clones and leaves out a portion. The sample has about 44,000 clones, about 95% seen once; the top ten hold approximately 0.39%. The sample taken for sequencing was Tregs from blood cultured with allogeneic cells. The receptors here all came from a human donor in good health.

This chain uses TRBV7-8 with TRBJ1-5; D gene uncertain. CDR3 size: 13 residues. V was pared by 5 bases and J by 0 bases, with 5 bases between. CDR1 and CDR2 (germline): SGHVS, FQNEAQ. The CDR3 DNA follows: TGTGCCAGCAGCCGGATTAGCAATCAGCCCCAGCATTTT. Residues: CASSRISNQPQHF.

This clone was seen once. The junction shows a germline mismatch at one end, possibly a read error. The chain joins TRBV7-7 to TRBJ2-5; D is undetermined. Germline-derived CDR1 and CDR2 are SSHAT and FNYEAQ (reference sequence). The CDR3 length is 14 residues. The CDR3 here is CASSLLRHQETQYF. CDR3 nucleotide sequence: TGTGCTAGCAGCTTACTCAGACACCAAGAGACCCAGTACTTC.

The rearrangement links TRBV11-2 to TRBJ1-2; 10 bases fit TRBD1. The ends lost 5 bases at V and 8 bases at J; junction bases unmatched: 14. The germline gives CDR1 SGHAT, CDR2 FQNNGV. The CDR3 extends over 16 amino acids. CDR3 protein: CASSLRPGQGLGGYTF. The CDR3 DNA sequence: TGTGCCAGCAGCCTAAGACCGGGACAGGGGTTAGGGGGCTACACCTTC.

The CDR3 region is CASSPTTRWNTGELFF. The CDR3 bases are TGTGCCAGCTCACCGACCACTCGGTGGAACACCGGGGAGCTGTTTTTT. The chain has TRBV18 and TRBJ2-2; D not resolved. Germline V gene data show CDR1 as KGHSH and CDR2 as LQKENI. The CDR3 runs 16 residues. Trimming pared 3 bases from V and 1 base from J, leaving 12 bases between.

The chain employs TRBV7-9 and TRBJ2-1; no firm D call. V lost 1 base and J lost 5, with 9 bases in between. The CDR3 loop spans 14 amino acids. The V gene's germline CDR1 is SEHNR and CDR2 FQNEAQ (reference sequence). The CDR3 protein is CASSLGVANNEQFF. For the CDR3, the DNA is TGTGCCAGCAGCTTAGGGGTAGCCAACAATGAGCAGTTCTTC.

This chain uses TRBV7-6 with TRBJ2-3; 11 nucleotides line up with TRBD1. The V gene end was trimmed by 6 bases and the J gene end by 5 bases; junction bases not matched to a gene: 16. Germline CDR1 reads SGHVS; CDR2 reads FNYEAQ. The CDR3 spans 18 residues. CDR3 region: CASSNVWAGQGGIDTQYF. The CDR3 bases are TGTGCCAGCAGTAATGTCTGGGCGGGACAGGGGGGCATAGATACGCAGTATTTT. Together with reference TRBV7-6 and TRBJ2-3, the CDR3 gives the full variable domain: GAGVSQSPRYKVTKRGQDVALRCDPISGHVSLYWYRQALGQGPEFLTYFNYEAQQDKSGLPNDRFSAERPEGSISTLTIQRTEQRDSAMYRCASSNVWAGQGGIDTQYFGPGTRLTVL.

The chain carries TRBV6-5 and TRBJ1-1; D is undetermined. This CDR3 is 12 amino acids long. Trimming took off 8 bases at V and 1 base at J, with 8 bases between the two ends. Germline CDR1 is MNHEY and CDR2 is SVGAGI. The CDR3 nucleotides are TGTGCCAGCGGTCGGGCGAACACTGAAGCTTTCTTT. It specifies CASGRANTEAFF.

The chain recombines TRBV6-1 with TRBJ1-6; D is undetermined. Germline V gene sequence: CDR1 MNHNS, CDR2 SASEGT. The CDR3 loop spans 14 amino acids. V was pared by 3 bases and J by 12 bases, with 15 bases between. The CDR3 DNA reads TGTGCCAGCAGTGACCTACGGACTATCGGACCCCTCCACTTT. Protein product: CASSDLRTIGPLHF.

The chain is built from TRBV5-1 and TRBJ2-7; 7 nucleotides align to TRBD2. The V gene end was trimmed by 7 bases and the J gene end by 6 bases; junction bases not matched to a gene: 7. The CDR3 loop spans 12 amino acids. From germline, CDR1 is SGHRS and CDR2 YFSETQ. In DNA, the CDR3 is TGCGCCAGCGCGGGAGCCCGAGGCGAGCAGTACTTC. Protein sequence: CASAGARGEQYF.

This rearrangement joins TRBV7-9 to TRBJ2-3, with D tentatively TRBD2 (5 bases). The CDR3 spans 13 residues. V was clipped by 1 base and J by 10 bases, with 12 bases between them. The germline V gene has CDR1 SEHNR and CDR2 FQNEAQ (reference sequence). CDR3 sequence (DNA): TGTGCCAGCAGCTTAGTTAATGGACTGGCGCAGTATTTT. Protein product: CASSLVNGLAQYF.

V and J are TRBV10-1 and TRBJ1-6; D is possibly TRBD1 (6 bases). The CDR3 consists of 17 residues. CDR1 is WNHNN, CDR2 SYGVQD, per germline (reference sequence). Trimming left V 7 bases short and J 6 bases short, with 22 bases between. CDR3 DNA sequence: TGCGCCAGCAAAACAGGGAGCATATGTGGGGGTAATTCACCCCTCCACTTT. This codes for CASKTGSICGGNSPLHF.

This rearrangement joins TRBV7-3 to TRBJ1-1, with a possible D match to TRBD1 (6 bases). Germline CDR1 SGHTA, CDR2 FQGTGA. The CDR3 loop spans 14 amino acids. Trimming removed 2 bases at V and 5 bases at J, with 12 bases between. CDR3 in DNA: TGTGCCAGCAGCTTATCGGGGGGCAGGACTGAAGCTTTCTTT. As protein: CASSLSGGRTEAFF. The complete variable domain, with remaining parts taken from reference TRBV7-3 and TRBJ1-1, reads GAGVSQTPSNKVTEKGKYVELRCDPISGHTALYWYRQSLGQGPEFLIYFQGTGAADDSGLPNDRFFAVRPEGSVSTLKIQRTERGDSAVYLCASSLSGGRTEAFFGQGTRLTVV.

J is TRBJ1-1 and V is TRBV15; TRBD1 matches at 7 bases. This CDR3 comprises 15 residues. CDR1 is LNHNV, CDR2 YYDKDF, per germline (reference sequence). Unmatched junction bases numbered 7, after V lost 2 bases and J lost 4 bases. The CDR3 DNA is TGTGCCACCAGCAGATACAGGGGATCGGGCACTGAAGCTTTCTTT. Translation: CATSRYRGSGTEAFF.

The V call is TRBV5-1, the J call TRBJ1-4; 8 bases fit TRBD1. The CDR3 sequence is 16 residues long. The germline gives CDR1 SGHRS, CDR2 YFSETQ. Unmatched junction bases numbered 3, after V lost 2 bases and J lost 0 bases. The CDR3: CASSFPTGATNEKLFF. In DNA, the CDR3 is TGCGCCAGCAGCTTCCCGACAGGGGCAACTAATGAAAAACTGTTTTTT.

This chain joins TRBV19 and TRBJ2-4, with D possibly called TRBD1 or TRBD2 (5 bases each). This CDR3 is 13 amino acids long. Looked up from germline, CDR1 is LNHDA and CDR2 is SQIVND (reference sequence). V dropped 1 base and J dropped 9 bases, with 10 bases sitting between them. DNA for the CDR3: TGTGCCAGTAGTATAGGAGGGGCGGCCATTCAGTACTTC. Translated: CASSIGGAAIQYF. Combining the CDR3 with reference TRBV19 and TRBJ2-4 gives the whole variable domain DGGITQSPKYLFRKEGQNVTLSCEQNLNHDAMYWYRQDPGQGLRLIYYSQIVNDFQKGDIAEGYSVSREKKESFPLTVTSAQKNPTAFYLCASSIGGAAIQYFGAGTRLSVL.

The V call is TRBV7-2, the J call TRBJ2-5, with 9 bases that match TRBD1. Losses at the gene ends were 5 bases for V and 5 bases for J; bases not matched to a gene: 9. Per germline, CDR1 SGHTA and CDR2 FQGNSA. The CDR3 loop spans 15 amino acids. CDR3 DNA: TGTGCCAGCAGCCCCACAGGGGGCTTAGTGGAGACCCAGTACTTC. It encodes CASSPTGGLVETQYF.

The chain employs TRBV5-6 and TRBJ1-6; 9 nucleotides agree with TRBD1. CDR3 length: 14 residues. The V gene end was trimmed by 4 bases and the J gene end by 7 bases; junction bases not matched to a gene: 3. Looked up from germline, CDR1 is SGHDT and CDR2 is YYEEEE. The CDR3 DNA follows: TGTGCCAGCAGCGTCACAGGGGGCAATTCACCCCTCCACTTT. Amino acids: CASSVTGGNSPLHF.

The chain couples TRBV30 to TRBJ1-1; D uncertain. Looked up from germline, CDR1 is GTSNPN and CDR2 is SVGIG (reference sequence). V lost 2 bases and J 0 bases, leaving 10 bases between the germline ends. The CDR3 length is 14 residues. CDR3 sequence reads: CAWSKMTMNTEAFF. In DNA, the CDR3 is TGTGCCTGGAGTAAGATGACGATGAACACTGAAGCTTTCTTT.